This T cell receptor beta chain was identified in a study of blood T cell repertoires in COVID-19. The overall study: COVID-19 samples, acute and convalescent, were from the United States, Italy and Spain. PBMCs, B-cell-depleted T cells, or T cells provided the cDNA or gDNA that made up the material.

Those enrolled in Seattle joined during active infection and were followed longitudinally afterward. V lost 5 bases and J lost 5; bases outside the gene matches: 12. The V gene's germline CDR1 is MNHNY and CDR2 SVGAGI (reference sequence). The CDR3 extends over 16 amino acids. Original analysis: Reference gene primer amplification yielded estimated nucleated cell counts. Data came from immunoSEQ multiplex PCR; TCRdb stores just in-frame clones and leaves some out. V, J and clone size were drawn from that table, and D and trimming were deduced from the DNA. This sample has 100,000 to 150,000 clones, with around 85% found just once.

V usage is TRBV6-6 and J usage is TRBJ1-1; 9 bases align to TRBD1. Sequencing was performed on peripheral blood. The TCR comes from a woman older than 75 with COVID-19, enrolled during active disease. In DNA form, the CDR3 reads TGTGCCAGCAGTGGGCTACTCAACAGGGGGCGGACTGAAGCTTTCTTT. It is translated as CASSGLLNRGRTEAFF.